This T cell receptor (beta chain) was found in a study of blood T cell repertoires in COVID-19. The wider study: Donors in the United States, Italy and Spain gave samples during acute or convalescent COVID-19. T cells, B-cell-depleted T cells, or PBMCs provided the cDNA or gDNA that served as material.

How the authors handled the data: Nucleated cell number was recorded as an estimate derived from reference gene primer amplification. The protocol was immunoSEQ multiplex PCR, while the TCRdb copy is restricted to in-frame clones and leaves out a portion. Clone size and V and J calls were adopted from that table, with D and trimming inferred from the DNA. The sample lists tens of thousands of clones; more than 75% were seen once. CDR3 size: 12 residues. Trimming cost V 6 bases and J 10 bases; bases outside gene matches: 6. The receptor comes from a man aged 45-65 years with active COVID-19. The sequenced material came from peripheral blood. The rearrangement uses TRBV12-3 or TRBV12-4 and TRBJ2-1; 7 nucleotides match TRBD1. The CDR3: CASRDPGQEQFF. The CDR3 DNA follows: TGTGCCAGCAGAGACCCGGGACAGGAGCAGTTCTTC.